These T cell receptor beta chains were read from a single sample in a study of blood T cell repertoires in COVID-19. Data came from immunoSEQ multiplex PCR; TCRdb stores just in-frame clones and leaves some out. The data show around 180,000 clones, 70% to 90% seen once. Sequencing used peripheral blood. The receptor source for this set is a man between 70 and 80 years old with active or convalescent COVID-19. CDR3s include the opening cysteine and the closing phenylalanine or tryptophan. Each record gives: V gene, clone size, J gene, D gene, CDR3 DNA, CDR3 protein. D genes are given only for firm matches. Size values are once, few and many counts, or a class for expanded clones, and some rows have none.

>TRBV19|NA|TRBJ1-4|NA
TGTGCCAGTAGTTTCTTTGACGGACCGGGGGAAAAACTGTTTTTT
CASSFFDGPGEKLFF
>TRBV2|NA|TRBJ2-2|TRBD1
TGTGCCAGCAGGGACAGGGTTACCGGGGAGCTGTTTTTT
CASRDRVTGELFF
>TRBV28|once|TRBJ2-7|TRBD1
TGTGCCAGCAGTTCCGGGACAGGGTTTGGCGGGCAGTACTTC
CASSSGTGFGGQYF
>TRBV27|NA|TRBJ1-2|NA
TGTGCCAGTGGGGCAGTTGGCTCCTATGGCTACACCTTC
CASGAVGSYGYTF
>TRBV27|NA|TRBJ2-1|NA
TGTGCCAGCAGTCCCAGGGTCGGCGGGATCTATGAGCAGTTCTTC
CASSPRVGGIYEQFF
>TRBV7-2|NA|TRBJ1-1|NA
TGTGCCAGCAGCTTCGGAGGCAACACTGAAGCTTTCTTT
CASSFGGNTEAFF
>TRBV28|NA|TRBJ1-6|TRBD1
TGTGCCAGCAGACCAGGGGGGAAATCACCCCTCCACTTT
CASRPGGKSPLHF
>TRBV5-1|NA|TRBJ2-1|NA
TGCGCCAGCAGCCCGGCGCAGGTGCTGATCGATGAGCAGTTCTTC
CASSPAQVLIDEQFF
>TRBV6-2/TRBV6-3|NA|TRBJ1-1|TRBD1
TGTGCCAGCAGCCCCGACAGGGTAGTTATAATGAACACTGAAGCTTTCTTT
CASSPDRVVIMNTEAFF
>TRBV5-4|NA|TRBJ2-2|NA
TGTGCCAGCAGCTTGTTGGGGGGAGGTACCGGGGAGCTGTTTTTT
CASSLLGGGTGELFF
>TRBV3-1/TRBV3-2|NA|TRBJ2-1|TRBD2
TGTGCCAGCAGTCCGACTAGCGGGGTTTCGGGAGAGCAGTTCTTC
CASSPTSGVSGEQFF
>TRBV2|NA|TRBJ1-2|TRBD1
TGTGCCAGCAGTGCGAACAGGGGTTTTACACTGGGCGGAAACTATGGCTACACCTTC
CASSANRGFTLGGNYGYTF
>TRBV7-2|NA|TRBJ1-4|NA
TGTGCCAGCAGCTTAGAACAGGGTGGGAGAAAACTGTTTTTT
CASSLEQGGRKLFF
>TRBV6-6|NA|TRBJ1-6|NA
TGTGCCAGCAGTTTGACAGCAAGGGCCTATAATTCACCCCTCCACTTT
CASSLTARAYNSPLHF
>TRBV28|NA|TRBJ2-1|TRBD2
TGTGCCAGCACCACTAGCGGGAGTTACAATGAGCAGTTCTTC
CASTTSGSYNEQFF
>TRBV6-5|NA|TRBJ1-5|TRBD1
TGTGCCAGCAGTTACAGGGGGCGGGGCAATCAGCCCCAGCATTTT
CASSYRGRGNQPQHF
>TRBV5-6|NA|TRBJ2-5|NA
TGTGCCAGCAGCTTGGGCGGGCGGGCAGAAGAGACCCAGTACTTC
CASSLGGRAEETQYF
>TRBV25-1|NA|TRBJ2-4|NA
TGTGCCAGTGCTCGGGGAGAAAACATTCAGTACTTC
CASARGENIQYF
>TRBV3-1/TRBV3-2|once|TRBJ2-5|TRBD2
TGTGCCAGCAGCCCCGGGAGGGTAGAGACCCAGTACTTC
CASSPGRVETQYF